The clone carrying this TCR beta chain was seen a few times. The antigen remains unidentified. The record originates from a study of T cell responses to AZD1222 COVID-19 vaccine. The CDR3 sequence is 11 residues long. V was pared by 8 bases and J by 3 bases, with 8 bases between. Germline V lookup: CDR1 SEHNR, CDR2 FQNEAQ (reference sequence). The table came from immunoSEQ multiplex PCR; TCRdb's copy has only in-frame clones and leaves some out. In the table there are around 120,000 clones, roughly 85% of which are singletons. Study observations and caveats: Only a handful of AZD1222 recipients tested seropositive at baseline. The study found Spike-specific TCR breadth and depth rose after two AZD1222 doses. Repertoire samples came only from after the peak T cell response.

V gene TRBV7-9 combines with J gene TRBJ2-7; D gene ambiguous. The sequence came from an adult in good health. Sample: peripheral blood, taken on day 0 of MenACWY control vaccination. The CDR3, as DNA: TGTGCCAGCGGGCAGGACTACGAGCAGTACTTC. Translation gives CASGQDYEQYF. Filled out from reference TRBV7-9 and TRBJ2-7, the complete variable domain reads DTGVSQNPRHKITKRGQNVTFRCDPISEHNRLYWYRQTLGQGPEFLTYFQNEAQLEKSRLLSDRFSAERPKGSFSTLEIQRTEQGDSAMYLCASGQDYEQYFGPGTRLTVT.